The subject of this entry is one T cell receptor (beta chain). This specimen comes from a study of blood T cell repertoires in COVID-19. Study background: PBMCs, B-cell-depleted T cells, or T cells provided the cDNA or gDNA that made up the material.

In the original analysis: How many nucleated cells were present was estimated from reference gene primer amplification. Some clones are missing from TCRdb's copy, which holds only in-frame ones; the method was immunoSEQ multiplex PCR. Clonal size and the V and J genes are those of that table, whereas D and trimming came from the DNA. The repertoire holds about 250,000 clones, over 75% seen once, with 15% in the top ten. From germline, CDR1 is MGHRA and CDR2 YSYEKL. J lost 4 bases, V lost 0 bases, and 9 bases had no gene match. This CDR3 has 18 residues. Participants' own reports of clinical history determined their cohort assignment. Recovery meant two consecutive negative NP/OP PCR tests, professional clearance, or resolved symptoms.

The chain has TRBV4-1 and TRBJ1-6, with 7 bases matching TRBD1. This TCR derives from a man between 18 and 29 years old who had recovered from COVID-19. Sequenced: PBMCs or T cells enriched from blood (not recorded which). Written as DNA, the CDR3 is TGCGCCAGCAGCCAAGAGCCTAGGGGCAGGGGGTATAATTCACCCCTCCACTTT. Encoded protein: CASSQEPRGRGYNSPLHF.